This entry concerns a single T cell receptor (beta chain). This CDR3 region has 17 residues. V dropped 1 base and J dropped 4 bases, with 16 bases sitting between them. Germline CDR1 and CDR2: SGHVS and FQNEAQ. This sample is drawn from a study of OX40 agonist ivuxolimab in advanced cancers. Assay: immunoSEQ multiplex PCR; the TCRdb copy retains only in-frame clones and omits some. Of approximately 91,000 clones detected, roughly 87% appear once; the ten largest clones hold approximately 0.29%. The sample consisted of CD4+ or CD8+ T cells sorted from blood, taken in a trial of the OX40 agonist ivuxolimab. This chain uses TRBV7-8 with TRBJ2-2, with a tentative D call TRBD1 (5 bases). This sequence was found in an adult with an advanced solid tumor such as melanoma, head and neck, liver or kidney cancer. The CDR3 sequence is CASSLGLVGRITGELFF. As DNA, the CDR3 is TGTGCCAGCAGCTTAGGCTTGGTGGGGCGGATCACCGGGGAGCTGTTTTTT.